This T cell receptor (beta chain) was identified during a study of molecular identifiers for immune sequencing clone quantification. The V gene end was trimmed by 3 bases and the J gene end by 6 bases; junction bases not matched to a gene: 6. This CDR3 has 15 amino acids. From the PCR reads, TCRdb called clonotypes with MiXCR, one entry per CDR3 protein. The sample holds 7,800 or so distinct CDR3 sequences; about a third are singletons and the top ten take about 6.7%. This TCR came from a human donor in good health. Some libraries in this study had Jurkat cell RNA spiked in. The specimen sequenced was naive CD8+ T cells from blood, with Jurkat cell RNA spiked in. Noted subset: FACS-sorted CD8+CD4-CCR7+CD45RA+ naive T cells. The J gene is TRBJ2-3, the V gene TRBV12-3 or TRBV12-4; 10 bases line up with TRBD2. The CDR3 sequence: CASSFGLAGADTQYF. CDR3 nucleotide sequence: TGTGCCAGCAGTTTTGGGCTAGCGGGAGCCGATACGCAGTATTTT.